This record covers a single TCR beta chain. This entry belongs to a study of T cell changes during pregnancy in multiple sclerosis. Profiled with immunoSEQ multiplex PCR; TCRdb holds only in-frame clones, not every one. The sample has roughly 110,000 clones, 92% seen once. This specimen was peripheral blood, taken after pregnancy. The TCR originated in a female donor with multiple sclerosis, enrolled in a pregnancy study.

Written as DNA, the CDR3 is TGTGCCAGCAGTCGGTGGCTAGGGGTCAATGAGCAGTTCTTC. Residues: CASSRWLGVNEQFF. The gene calls are TRBV5-4 and TRBJ2-1, with a tentative D call TRBD1 (5 bases). V lost 5 bases, J lost 6 bases, and 15 bases lay in between. Looked up from germline, CDR1 is SGHNT and CDR2 is YYREEE (reference sequence). The CDR3 spans 14 residues.